This T cell receptor beta chain was recorded in a study of T-cell reconstitution after alpha-beta-depleted transplantation in children. Regarding the study as a whole: Fresh T-cell production supplied most of the T-cell counts and diversity seen one year after transplant. The origin of alpha-beta T cells about two months after transplant was reportedly several hundred expanded graft clones.

Germline V gene sequence: CDR1 DFQATT, CDR2 SNEGSKA (reference sequence). This CDR3 has 16 residues. Unique molecular identifiers were incorporated into the prepared TCRbeta library. MiXCR, run by TCRdb on the PCR reads, gives a single entry per CDR3 protein. The sample lists hundreds of thousands of distinct CDR3 sequences, 9.5% to 13% occurring once. In regard to this clonotype: Its antigen is still unknown. This may arise from a read error, as a much more abundant clone is one base away.

The source material was PBMCs, sampled before TCRalphabeta/CD19-depleted stem cell transplant. This TCR was recovered from a child less than two years old with acute myeloid leukemia, due to receive a stem cell transplant. This sequence joins TRBV20-1 and TRBJ2-3; 9 bases align to TRBD2. The CDR3 DNA follows: TGCAGTGCTAGAGATCCCGGCGGGAGGGCCACAGATACGCAGTCTTTT. Translation gives CSARDPGGRATDTQSF.